The source of this T cell receptor beta chain is a study of T cell responses to AZD1222 COVID-19 vaccine. TCRdb's table, derived via immunoSEQ multiplex PCR, lists solely in-frame clones and lacks some. The top ten hold 1% to 1.5% of the sample, which has 180,000 or so clones, about 90% seen once. Comments on this clone: Its target is not known.

Study observations and caveats: Spike as a whole was targeted by vaccine-associated CD4 TCRs, dominant at 160-218 and 743-854. Clonal diversity was possibly underestimated; the donors were predominantly white British and more often female. In all cases, repertoires were sampled only after the peak T cell response. Nearly half of spike-specific TCRs reportedly go after variant regions that carry no mutations.

CDR1 is MNHEY and CDR2 is SVGAGI in the germline V gene. With 10 bases clipped from V and 6 bases from J, the junction kept 11 bases outside the gene matches. This CDR3 region has 15 residues. The TCR originated in an adult who received the AZD1222 COVID-19 vaccine. The chain has TRBV6-5 and TRBJ2-1, with 11 bases that match TRBD2. Sequenced material: peripheral blood, taken 28 days after the second AZD1222 dose. CDR3 nucleotide sequence: TGTGCCACCGAGGGAAATAGCGGGGGGGTCAATGAGCAGTTCTTC. This codes for CATEGNSGGVNEQFF.